This entry is about one T cell receptor beta chain. What it binds is unknown. CDR3 size: 14 residues. The germline CDR1 and CDR2 sequences are GTSNPN and SVGIG (reference sequence). Unmatched junction bases numbered 10, after V lost 6 bases and J lost 6 bases. The data were obtained in a study of persistence of HIV-infected CD4 T cells. Study at large: The sample holds CD4+ T cells responsive to CMV or HIV-1 Gag.

Overlapping HIV-1 Gag 15-mer peptides at about 1 ug per peptide per mL were used. Memory cells lacking CD40L and CD69 with high CD45RO were sorted. Adults with HIV-1 started suppressive ART while chronically infected. CD4+ T cell counts exceeded 400 cells/uL; CMV serology was positive. Sequencing used immunoSEQ version 4 in survey mode. Template was genomic DNA at 10 ng/uL, with up to roughly 1 ug used per sample. Assay: immunoSEQ multiplex PCR; the TCRdb copy retains only in-frame clones and omits some. The top ten clones hold more than 0.9% of a sample with approximately 35,000 clones, around 86% of them seen once.

The TCR sequence derives from an adult with HIV. The donor label of this sample is uncertain. The V and J genes are TRBV30 and TRBJ2-1; 8 nucleotides line up with TRBD1. The material sequenced was cultured CD4+ T cells from PBMCs, taken from a patient who received antiretroviral therapy. The CDR3 nucleotides are TGTGCCTGTCTTGGACAGGGAGTGGGCAATGAGCAGTTCTTC. Translated, it gives CACLGQGVGNEQFF.